This T cell receptor (beta chain) stems from a study of T cell repertoires in cytomegalovirus infection. TCRdb re-called the reads through MiXCR, storing one row per CDR3 protein. The top ten clones hold 13% of a sample with 900,000 to 950,000 distinct CDR3 sequences, approximately 32% of them seen once. Notes on the study in general: HLA-C-restricted CMV-specific TCR beta clonotypes were dominant in the ex vivo response.

Deletions cut 0 bases from V and 7 bases from J, with 10 bases between. The CDR3 runs to 13 residues. The germline CDR1 and CDR2 sequences are MNHNY and SVGAGI (reference sequence). Details on this clonotype: Its target is unknown.

The J gene is TRBJ2-7, the V gene TRBV6-6, with unresolved D. The sample in question was cultured CD8+ T cells from PBMCs, obtained from culture after CMV antigen stimulation. This receptor was obtained from a human donor in good health (CMV status not recorded). Some clones in this sample may be carry-over from other donors' samples. CDR3 in DNA: TGTGCCAGCAGTTACTCGAAGGTCGGAGAGCAGTACGTC. Its translation is CASSYSKVGEQYV.